This T cell receptor beta chain was documented in a study of metastatic and nonmetastatic thyroid tumors. Study-level information: Repertoires of blood and of tissue (tumor or nodule) from malignant and benign thyroid patients were compared.

All patients reached thyroid surgery having received no treatment beforehand. Study-level points and caveats: TCR beta diversity was reportedly significantly higher in malignant thyroid tumors than benign nodules, in blood and tumor.

Methods used by the authors: A papillary thyroid cancer distant-metastasis classifier was built from CDR3 differences across clinicopathological groups. MiXCR re-clonotyped the PCR reads for TCRdb. These V and J calls derive from TCRdb rather than the authors' analysis. In the table there are about 22,000 clones, more than 20% of which are singletons. CDR3 size: 16 residues. CDR1 is MNHNS and CDR2 is SASEGT in the germline V gene. V lost 0 bases and J lost 9; bases outside the gene matches: 10. The table lists this clone with a few counts. Its antigen is as yet unknown. Sequencing input: blood. V gene TRBV6-1 combines with J gene TRBJ2-7; TRBD1 matches 11 bases. The sequence was obtained from a male donor with papillary thyroid cancer or a benign thyroid nodule (not recorded which). Some clones in this sample may be carry-over from other donors' samples. The CDR3 DNA reads TGTGCCAGCAGTGAAGCTCCCTGGACAGGGGGCTTAGGGCAGTACTTC. Translated, it gives CASSEAPWTGGLGQYF.